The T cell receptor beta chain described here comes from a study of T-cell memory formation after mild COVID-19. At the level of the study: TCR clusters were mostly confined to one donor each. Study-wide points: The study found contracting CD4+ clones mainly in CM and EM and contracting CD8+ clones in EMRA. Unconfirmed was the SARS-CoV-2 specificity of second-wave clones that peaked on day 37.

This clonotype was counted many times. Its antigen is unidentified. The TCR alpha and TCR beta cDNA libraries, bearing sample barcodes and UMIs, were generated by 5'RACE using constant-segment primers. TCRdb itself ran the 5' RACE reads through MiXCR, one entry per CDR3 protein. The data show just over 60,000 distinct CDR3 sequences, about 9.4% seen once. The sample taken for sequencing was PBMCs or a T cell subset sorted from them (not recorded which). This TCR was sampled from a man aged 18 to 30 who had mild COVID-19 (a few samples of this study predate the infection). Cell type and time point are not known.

The CDR3 loop reads CASSQEPLGTDTQYF. As DNA, the CDR3 is TGCGCCAGCAGCCAGGAACCCCTGGGCACAGATACGCAGTATTTT. V gene TRBV4-3 combines with J gene TRBJ2-3; D is ambiguous. Trimming took 3 bases from V and 1 from J, leaving 11 bases between them. This CDR3 has 15 residues. Germline V CDR1 and CDR2: LGHNA, YSLEER.